This TCR beta chain was identified during a study of control samples from healthy donors and cancer patients. TCRdb keeps only in-frame clones here, not all; method: immunoSEQ multiplex PCR. The table includes over 150,000 clones, 91% detected once. The CDR3 extends over 16 amino acids. In germline, CDR1 is SGHVS, CDR2 FQNEAQ. Trimming removed 1 base from V and 0 bases from J, with 10 bases in between. What was sequenced was blood. The TCR was taken from a woman aged 40-49 years in good health. The J gene is TRBJ1-3, the V gene TRBV7-8; D is undetermined. CDR3 region: CASSLGAGSSGNTIYF. The CDR3 nucleotides read TGTGCCAGCAGCTTAGGGGCGGGGAGCTCTGGAAACACCATATATTTT.